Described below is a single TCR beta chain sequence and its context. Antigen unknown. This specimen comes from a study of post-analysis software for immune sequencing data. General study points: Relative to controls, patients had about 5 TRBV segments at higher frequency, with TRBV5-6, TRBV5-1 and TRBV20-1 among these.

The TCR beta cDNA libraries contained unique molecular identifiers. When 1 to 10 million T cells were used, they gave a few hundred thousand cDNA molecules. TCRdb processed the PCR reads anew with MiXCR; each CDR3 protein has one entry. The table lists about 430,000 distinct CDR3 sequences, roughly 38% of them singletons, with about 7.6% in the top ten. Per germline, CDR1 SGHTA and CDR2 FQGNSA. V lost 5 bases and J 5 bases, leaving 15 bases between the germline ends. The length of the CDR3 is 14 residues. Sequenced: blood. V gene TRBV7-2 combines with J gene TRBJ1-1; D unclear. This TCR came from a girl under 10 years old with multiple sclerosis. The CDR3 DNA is TGTGCCAGCAGCCCCCTAGGGTTTCTAACTGAAGCTTTCTTT. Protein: CASSPLGFLTEAFF.